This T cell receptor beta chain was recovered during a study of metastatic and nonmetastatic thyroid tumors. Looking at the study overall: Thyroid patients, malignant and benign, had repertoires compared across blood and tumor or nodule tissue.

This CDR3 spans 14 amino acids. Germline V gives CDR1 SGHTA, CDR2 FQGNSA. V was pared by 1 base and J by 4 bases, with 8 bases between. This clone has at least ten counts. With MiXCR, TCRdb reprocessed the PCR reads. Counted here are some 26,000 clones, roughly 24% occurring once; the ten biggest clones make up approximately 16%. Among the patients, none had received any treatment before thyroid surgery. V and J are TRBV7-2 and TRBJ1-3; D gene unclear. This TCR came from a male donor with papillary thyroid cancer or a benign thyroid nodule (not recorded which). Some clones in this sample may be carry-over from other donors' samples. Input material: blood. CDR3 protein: CASSLVADGNTIYF. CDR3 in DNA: TGTGCCAGCAGCTTAGTTGCAGACGGAAACACCATATATTTT. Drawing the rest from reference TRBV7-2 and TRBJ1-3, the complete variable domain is GAGVSQSPSNKVTEKGKDVELRCDPISGHTALYWYRQSLGQGLEFLIYFQGNSAPDKSGLPSDRFSAERTGGSVSTLTIQRTQQEDSAVYLCASSLVADGNTIYFGEGSWLTVV.